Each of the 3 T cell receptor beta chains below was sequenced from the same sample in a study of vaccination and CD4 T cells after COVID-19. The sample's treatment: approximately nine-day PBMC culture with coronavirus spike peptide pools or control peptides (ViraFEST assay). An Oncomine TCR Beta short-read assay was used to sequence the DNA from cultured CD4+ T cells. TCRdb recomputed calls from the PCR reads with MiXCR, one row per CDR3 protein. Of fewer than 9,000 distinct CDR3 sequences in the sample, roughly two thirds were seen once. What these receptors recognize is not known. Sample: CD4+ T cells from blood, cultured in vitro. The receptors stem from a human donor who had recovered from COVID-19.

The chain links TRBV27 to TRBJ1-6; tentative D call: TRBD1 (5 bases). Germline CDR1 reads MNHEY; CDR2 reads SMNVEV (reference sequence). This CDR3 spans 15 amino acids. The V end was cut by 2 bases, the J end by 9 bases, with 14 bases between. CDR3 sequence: CASSLAGKGVSPLHF. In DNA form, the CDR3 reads TGTGCCAGCAGTTTAGCGGGTAAAGGGGTTTCACCCCTCCACTTT.

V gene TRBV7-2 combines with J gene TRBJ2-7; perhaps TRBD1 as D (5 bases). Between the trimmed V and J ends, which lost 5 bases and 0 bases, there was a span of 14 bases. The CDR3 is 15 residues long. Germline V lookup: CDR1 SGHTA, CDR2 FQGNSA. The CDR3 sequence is CASSPQESSSYEQYF. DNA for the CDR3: TGTGCCAGCAGCCCACAGGAGTCGAGCTCCTACGAGCAGTACTTC.

CDR3 in DNA: TGTGCCAGCAGTTACGGGGCGGGGTACACCCAAGAGACCCAGTACTTC. It codes for CASSYGAGYTQETQYF. This chain uses TRBV6-5 with TRBJ2-5; D might be TRBD2 (6 bases). Per the germline V gene, CDR1 is MNHEY and CDR2 is SVGAGI. The CDR3 extends over 16 amino acids. Trimming shortened V by 2 bases and J by 1 base, and 14 bases separated the two germline ends.